What follows are 3 T cell receptor beta chains derived from one specimen sequenced in a study of a mutant IDH1 vaccine in newly diagnosed glioma. Time point in this sample: week 11, during vaccination. Doses consisted of 300 ug of mutant IDH1 20-mer peptide each, paired with topical imiquimod. Their specific antigens are unknown. The assay was immunoSEQ multiplex PCR, and TCRdb's table has in-frame clones only and misses some. The sample lists some 60,000 clones, under 90% occurring once. The specimen was PBMCs, collected from a glioma patient whose treatment included an IDH1 peptide vaccine. The receptors come from a man aged 50-59 years with glioma.

This clone was seen a single time. The rearrangement links TRBV7-8 to TRBJ1-3; D gene ambiguous. The V end was cut by 0 bases, the J end by 4 bases, with 7 bases between. The CDR3 covers 14 residues. Germline-derived CDR1 and CDR2 are SGHVS and FQNEAQ. The CDR3 sequence is CASSLAPAGNTIYF. CDR3 DNA: TGTGCCAGCAGCTTAGCTCCAGCCGGAAACACCATATATTTT. The whole variable domain, filled in from reference TRBV7-8 and TRBJ1-3, reads GAGVSQSPRYKVAKRGQDVALRCDPISGHVSLFWYQQALGQGPEFLTYFQNEAQLDKSGLPSDRFFAERPEGSVSTLKIQRTQQEDSAVYLCASSLAPAGNTIYFGEGSWLTVV.

The chain joins TRBV6-1 to TRBJ1-5; no reliable D call. This CDR3 contains 12 residues. The germline CDR1 and CDR2 sequences are MNHNS and SASEGT. DNA for the CDR3: TGTGTCTCCGGACGGGGAAACCAGCCCCAGCATTTT. This translates into CVSGRGNQPQHF.

The V and J genes are TRBV4-2 and TRBJ2-6; D ambiguous. V was clipped by 2 bases and J by 1 base, with 12 bases between them. Germline values: CDR1 LGHNA, CDR2 YNFKEQ. This CDR3 spans 17 amino acids. CDR3 sequence reads: CASSQSLGNSGANVLTF. In DNA, the CDR3 is TGTGCCAGCAGCCAATCCCTTGGGAATTCTGGGGCCAACGTCCTGACTTTC.